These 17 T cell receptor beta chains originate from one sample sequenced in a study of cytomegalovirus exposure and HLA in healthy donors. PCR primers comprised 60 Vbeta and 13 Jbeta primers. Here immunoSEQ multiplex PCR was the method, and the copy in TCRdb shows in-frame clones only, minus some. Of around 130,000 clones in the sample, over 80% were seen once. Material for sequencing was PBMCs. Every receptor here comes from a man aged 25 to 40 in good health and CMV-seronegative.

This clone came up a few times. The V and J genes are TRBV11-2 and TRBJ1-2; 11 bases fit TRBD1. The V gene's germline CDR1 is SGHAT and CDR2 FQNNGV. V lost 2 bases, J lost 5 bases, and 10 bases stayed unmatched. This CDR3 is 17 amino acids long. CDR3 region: CASSLRQGTGGIYGYTF. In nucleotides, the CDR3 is TGTGCCAGCAGCTTACGGCAAGGGACAGGGGGGATATATGGCTACACCTTC. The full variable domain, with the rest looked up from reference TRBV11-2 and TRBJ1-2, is EAGVAQSPRYKIIEKRQSVAFWCNPISGHATLYWYQQILGQGPKLLIQFQNNGVVDDSQLPKDRFSAERLKGVDSTLKIQPAKLEDSAVYLCASSLRQGTGGIYGYTFGSGTRLTVV.

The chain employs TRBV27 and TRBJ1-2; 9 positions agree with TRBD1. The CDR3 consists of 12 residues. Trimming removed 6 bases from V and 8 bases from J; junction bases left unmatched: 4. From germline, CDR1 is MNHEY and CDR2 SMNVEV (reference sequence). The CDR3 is CASRTGGRGYTF. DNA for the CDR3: TGTGCCAGCAGAACAGGGGGCCGGGGCTACACCTTC.

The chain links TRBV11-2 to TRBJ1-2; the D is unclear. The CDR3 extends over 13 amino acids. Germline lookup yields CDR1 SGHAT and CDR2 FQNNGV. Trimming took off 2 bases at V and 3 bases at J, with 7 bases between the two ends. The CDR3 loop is CASSLMEYYGYTF. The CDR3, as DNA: TGTGCCAGCAGCTTAATGGAGTACTATGGCTACACCTTC.

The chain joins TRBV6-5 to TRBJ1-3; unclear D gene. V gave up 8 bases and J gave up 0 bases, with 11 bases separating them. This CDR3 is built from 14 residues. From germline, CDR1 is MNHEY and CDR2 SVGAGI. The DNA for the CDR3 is TGTGCCAGCTCCGCGAGGTTCTCTGGAAACACCATATATTTT. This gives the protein CASSARFSGNTIYF.

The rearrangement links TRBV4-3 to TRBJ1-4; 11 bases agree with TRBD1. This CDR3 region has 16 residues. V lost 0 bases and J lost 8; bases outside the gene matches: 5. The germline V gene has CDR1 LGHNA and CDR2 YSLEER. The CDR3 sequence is CASSQDPGQGAEKLFF. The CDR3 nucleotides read TGCGCCAGCAGCCAAGATCCCGGACAGGGGGCAGAAAAACTGTTTTTT.

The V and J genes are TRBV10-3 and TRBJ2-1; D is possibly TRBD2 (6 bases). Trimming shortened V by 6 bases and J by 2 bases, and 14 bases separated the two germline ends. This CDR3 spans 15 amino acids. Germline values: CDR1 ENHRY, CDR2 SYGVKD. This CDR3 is CAIRYRDSAYNEQFF. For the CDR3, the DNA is TGTGCCATCAGATATCGGGACTCGGCCTACAATGAGCAGTTCTTC.

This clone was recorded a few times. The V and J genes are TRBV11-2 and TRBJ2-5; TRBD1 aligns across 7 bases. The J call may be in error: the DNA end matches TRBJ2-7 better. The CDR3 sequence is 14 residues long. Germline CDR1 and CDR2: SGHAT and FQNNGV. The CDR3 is CASSLEQGRYEQYF. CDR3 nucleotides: TGTGCCAGCAGCTTAGAACAGGGGCGATACGAGCAGTACTTC.

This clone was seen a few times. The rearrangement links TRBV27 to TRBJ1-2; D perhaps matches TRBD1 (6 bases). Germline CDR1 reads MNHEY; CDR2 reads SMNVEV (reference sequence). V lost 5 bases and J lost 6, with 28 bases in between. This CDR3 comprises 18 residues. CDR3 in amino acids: CASSLKGEGFEDFNGYTF. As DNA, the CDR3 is TGTGCCAGCAGTCTCAAGGGGGAAGGTTTCGAGGATTTTAATGGCTACACCTTC.

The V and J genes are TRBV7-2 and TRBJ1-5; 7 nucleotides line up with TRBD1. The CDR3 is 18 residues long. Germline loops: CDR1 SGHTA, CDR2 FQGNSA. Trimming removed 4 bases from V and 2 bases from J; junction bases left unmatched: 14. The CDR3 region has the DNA TGTGCCAGCAGCTCTCGGGGTCCCCGAGGACAGGGCAATCAGCCCCAGCATTTT. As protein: CASSSRGPRGQGNQPQHF.

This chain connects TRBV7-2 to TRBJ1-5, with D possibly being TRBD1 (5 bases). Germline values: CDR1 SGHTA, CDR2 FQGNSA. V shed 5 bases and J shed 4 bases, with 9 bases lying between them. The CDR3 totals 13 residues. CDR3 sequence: CASSQRGNQPQHF. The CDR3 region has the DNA TGTGCCAGCAGCCAGCGGGGGAATCAGCCCCAGCATTTT.

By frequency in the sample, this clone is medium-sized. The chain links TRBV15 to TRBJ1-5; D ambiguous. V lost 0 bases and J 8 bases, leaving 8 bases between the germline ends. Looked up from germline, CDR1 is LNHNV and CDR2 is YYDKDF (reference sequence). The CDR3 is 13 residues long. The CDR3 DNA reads TGTGCCACCAGCAGAGATCGGAGGGAGCCCCAGCATTTT. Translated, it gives CATSRDRREPQHF. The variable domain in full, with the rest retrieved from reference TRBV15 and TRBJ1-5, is DAMVIQNPRYQVTQFGKPVTLSCSQTLNHNVMYWYQQKSSQAPKLLFHYYDKDFNNEADTPDNFQSRRPNTSFCFLDIRSPGLGDTAMYLCATSRDRREPQHFGDGTRLSIL.

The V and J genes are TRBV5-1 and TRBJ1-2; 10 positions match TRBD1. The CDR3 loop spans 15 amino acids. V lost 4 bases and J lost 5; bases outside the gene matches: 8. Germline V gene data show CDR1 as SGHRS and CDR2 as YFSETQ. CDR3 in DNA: TGCGCCAGCAGCCCCGGGACAGGGGTACGATATGGCTACACCTTC. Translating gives CASSPGTGVRYGYTF.

This CDR3 reads CAWQPGLAGETQYF. The DNA of the CDR3 is TGTGCCTGGCAACCGGGACTAGCGGGGGAGACCCAGTACTTC. The chain couples TRBV30 to TRBJ2-5; TRBD2 agrees at 13 bases. The CDR3 contains 14 residues. J gave up 5 bases and V 5 bases, and 5 bases lay outside the gene matches. Germline V gene sequence: CDR1 GTSNPN, CDR2 SVGIG (reference sequence).

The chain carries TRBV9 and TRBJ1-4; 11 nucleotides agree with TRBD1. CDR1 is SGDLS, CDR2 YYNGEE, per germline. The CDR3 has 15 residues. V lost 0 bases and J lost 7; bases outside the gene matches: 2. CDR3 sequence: CASSVGTGGTEKLFF. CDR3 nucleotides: TGTGCCAGCAGCGTAGGGACAGGGGGCACTGAAAAACTGTTTTTT.

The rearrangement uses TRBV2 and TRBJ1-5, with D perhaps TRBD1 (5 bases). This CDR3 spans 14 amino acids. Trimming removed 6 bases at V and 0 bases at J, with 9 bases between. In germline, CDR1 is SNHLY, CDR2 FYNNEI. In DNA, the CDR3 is TGTGCCAGCAGGACGGGGGATAGCAATCAGCCCCAGCATTTT. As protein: CASRTGDSNQPQHF.

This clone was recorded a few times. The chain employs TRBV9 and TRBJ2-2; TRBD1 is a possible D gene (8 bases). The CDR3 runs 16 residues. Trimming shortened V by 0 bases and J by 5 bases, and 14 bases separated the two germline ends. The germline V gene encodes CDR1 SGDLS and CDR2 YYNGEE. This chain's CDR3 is CASSVAGQGGTGELFF. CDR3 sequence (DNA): TGTGCCAGCAGCGTAGCCGGACAGGGAGGGACCGGGGAGCTGTTTTTT.

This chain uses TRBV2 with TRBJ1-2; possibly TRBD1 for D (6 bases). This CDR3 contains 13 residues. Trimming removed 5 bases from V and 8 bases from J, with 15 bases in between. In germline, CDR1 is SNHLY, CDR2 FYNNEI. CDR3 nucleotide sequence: TGTGCCAGCAGTCCAACTACAGGGATCGGCTACACCTTC. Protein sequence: CASSPTTGIGYTF.